The entry that follows covers one TCR beta chain sequence. Germline-derived CDR1 and CDR2 are SEHNR and FQNEAQ (reference sequence). Trimming pared 1 base from V and 7 bases from J, leaving 7 bases between. The CDR3 covers 12 residues. This specimen belongs to a study of blood T cells in healthy people across ages. Primed by a sample-barcoded 5' primer and a J-beta primer mix, a second PCR proceeded for roughly 7 to 11 cycles. The authors tagged each cDNA molecule using a template-switch adaptor with 12 random nucleotides. TCRdb re-analysed the 5' RACE reads in MiXCR, keeping a single row per CDR3 protein. In the table there are roughly 1,300,000 distinct CDR3 sequences, 55% to 75% of which are singletons.

V is TRBV7-9 and J is TRBJ1-1; D uncertain. Source material: blood. This clonotype was sampled from a young man in good health. CDR3 nucleotide sequence: TGTGCCAGCAGCTTAGGTGGTCTTGAAGCTTTCTTT. Its translation is CASSLGGLEAFF.